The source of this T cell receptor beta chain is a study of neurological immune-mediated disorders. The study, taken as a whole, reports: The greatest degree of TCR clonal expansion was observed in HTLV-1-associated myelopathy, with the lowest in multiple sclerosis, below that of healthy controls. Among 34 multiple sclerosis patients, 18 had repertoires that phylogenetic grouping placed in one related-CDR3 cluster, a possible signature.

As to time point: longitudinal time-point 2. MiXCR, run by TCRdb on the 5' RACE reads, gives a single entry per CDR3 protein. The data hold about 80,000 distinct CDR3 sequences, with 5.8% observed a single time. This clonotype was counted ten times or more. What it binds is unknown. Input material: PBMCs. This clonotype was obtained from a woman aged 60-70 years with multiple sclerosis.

The chain's CDR3 is CSATTDNEKLFF. Here the CDR3 DNA reads TGCAGCGCCACTACAGATAATGAAAAACTGTTTTTT. The chain recombines TRBV29-1 with TRBJ1-4; D call uncertain. This CDR3 is built from 12 residues. Germline V gives CDR1 SQVTM, CDR2 ANQGSEA. The V end lost 7 bases, the J end lost 4 bases, and 10 bases lay between the germline ends.